The sequence of this TCR beta chain was determined in a study of T cells in tuberculosis. This CDR3 is built from 16 residues. The junction had 8 bases not matched to a gene; V was cut back by 1 base and J by 7 bases. Germline V lookup: CDR1 GTSNPN, CDR2 SVGIG (reference sequence). Noted time point: new active TB diagnosis, blood taken before or within 7 days of starting treatment. Confirmation came from sputum smear and/or culture positivity for M. tuberculosis. Produced via immunoSEQ multiplex PCR; TCRdb's table is partial and in-frame only. The sample has more than 30,000 clones, roughly 94% seen once.

This clonotype was sampled from an adult with tuberculosis. This chain connects TRBV30 to TRBJ2-1; 12 bases agree with TRBD2. Here the sequenced sample was PBMCs, taken at tuberculosis diagnosis. CDR3 loop: CAWSELGLAGLNEQFF. CDR3 nucleotide sequence: TGTGCCTGGAGTGAGTTGGGACTAGCGGGTTTAAATGAGCAGTTCTTC.